The T cell receptor beta chain under discussion was sequenced for a study of response to subunit inactivated influenza vaccine (dated by TCRdb to the late 2010s). With respect to the entire study: To follow how T cells responded to a trivalent subunit inactivated influenza vaccine, the researchers relied on deep quantitative profiling of the T cell receptor repertoire.

Library method: RT-PCR. Sequencing instrument: Illumina HiSeq 2500. Starting from the raw public reads, TCRdb applied fastp trimming at Q25, assembled clones with MiXCR and retained in-frame beta chains. Rows matching on CDR3 protein sequence are summarized as one entry with the most common DNA and genes. Within this sample are fewer than 700,000 distinct CDR3 sequences, with approximately 13% of them counted one time only. Around 12% of the sample is taken by the ten largest. Study-level results and caveats: According to the authors, only a limited number of new T cells may be recruited by each seasonal influenza vaccination.

This clonotype was found many times. The antigen it recognizes is unknown. No much larger clonotype is one base removed from it; base qualities were not supplied. Interpreted using the paper, the time point label stands for: around 45 days after influenza vaccine administration. The germline V gene (reference sequence) sets CDR1 to SEHNR and CDR2 to FQNEAQ. The CDR3 measures 13 amino acids from cysteine to phenylalanine. The read is trimmed to its CDR3 DNA, 39 bases read in frame from base 1. V is pared back by 5 bases and J by 4 bases, with 11 bases lying between the germline termini. This chain joins TRBV7-9 to TRBJ1-1; TRBD1 is a weak D gene call, 5 bases matching. The receptor's source is a man aged 50-60 years who received an inactivated influenza vaccine. Donor details come from another sample of the same person, matched by shared clones. The sequences come from PBMCs from blood, collected 45 days after vaccination. The CDR3 reads as follows: CASSGQFGTEAFF. The DNA sequence is given as TGTGCCAGCAGCGGACAATTCGGCACTGAAGCTTTCTTT. Outside the CDR3, residues come from the reference TRBV7-9 and TRBJ1-1 proteins, so the full variable domain is: DTGVSQNPRHKITKRGQNVTFRCDPISEHNRLYWYRQTLGQGPEFLTYFQNEAQLEKSRLLSDRFSAERPKGSFSTLEIQRTEQGDSAMYLCASSGQFGTEAFFGQGTRLTVV.